One T cell receptor beta chain is described in this entry. This record belongs to a study of T-cell reconstitution after alpha-beta-depleted transplantation in children. The TCRbeta library was prepared with unique molecular identifiers. Each CDR3 protein is one row after TCRdb ran MiXCR on the PCR reads. This sample has 200,000 to 250,000 distinct CDR3 sequences, with 8% to 10% found just once. Between the trimmed V and J ends, which lost 1 base and 6 bases, there was a span of 17 bases. CDR3 size: 16 residues. CDR1 SGHTA and CDR2 FQGNSA come from the germline V gene. This clonotype was obtained from a human donor who donated a stem cell graft to a child with acute lymphoblastic leukemia. The rearrangement uses TRBV7-2 and TRBJ2-3; D unresolved. The sequences come from PBMCs from the stem cell graft donor, collected from the stem cell graft. CDR3 sequence (DNA): TGTGCCAGCAGCTTAGGGGTAACAGCCCCCGGGGATACGCAGTATTTT. The encoded protein is CASSLGVTAPGDTQYF.